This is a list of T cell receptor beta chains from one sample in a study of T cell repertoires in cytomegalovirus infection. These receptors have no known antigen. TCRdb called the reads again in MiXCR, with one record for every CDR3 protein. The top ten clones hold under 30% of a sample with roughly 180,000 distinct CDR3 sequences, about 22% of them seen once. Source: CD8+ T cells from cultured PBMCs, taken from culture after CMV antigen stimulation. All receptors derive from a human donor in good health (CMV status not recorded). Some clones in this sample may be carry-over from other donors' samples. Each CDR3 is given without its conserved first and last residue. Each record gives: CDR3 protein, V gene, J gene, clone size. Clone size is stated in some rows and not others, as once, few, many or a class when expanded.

CDR3: ASSETAHT; V: TRBV7-2; J: TRBJ1-2; size: few
CDR3: ASSKGSLPGELF; V: TRBV6-5; J: TRBJ2-2; size: .
CDR3: ASSQDGGTANSPLH; V: TRBV4-3; J: TRBJ1-6; size: .
CDR3: ASSLGEAGSYEQY; V: TRBV5-1; J: TRBJ2-7; size: few
CDR3: ASLAANNQPQH; V: TRBV12-3/TRBV12-4; J: TRBJ1-5; size: few
CDR3: ASSPKLVTRGEQF; V: TRBV7-9; J: TRBJ2-1; size: .
CDR3: ASSLRTPKDEQF; V: TRBV7-2; J: TRBJ2-1; size: many
CDR3: ASGGLETQY; V: TRBV12-3/TRBV12-4; J: TRBJ2-5; size: .
CDR3: ASSPQGSGDEKLF; V: TRBV7-2; J: TRBJ1-4; size: .
CDR3: ASRRQGQNTEAF; V: TRBV6-1; J: TRBJ1-1; size: .
CDR3: ASSFGTSEAF; V: TRBV11-3; J: TRBJ1-1; size: .
CDR3: ASSLEALSQPQH; V: TRBV12-3/TRBV12-4; J: TRBJ1-5; size: .
CDR3: ASSPRGDRRGYT; V: TRBV5-6; J: TRBJ1-2; size: few
CDR3: ASSSGEDRFQETQY; V: TRBV7-6; J: TRBJ2-5; size: few
CDR3: ASSPDSLQETQY; V: TRBV7-9; J: TRBJ2-5; size: .
CDR3: ASSGRDGEYEKLF; V: TRBV7-9; J: TRBJ1-4; size: .
CDR3: ASSLSRSQPQH; V: TRBV27; J: TRBJ1-5; size: .
CDR3: ASTSGVKTEAF; V: TRBV6-6; J: TRBJ1-1; size: .
CDR3: ASSYGPGQGLRSYEQY; V: TRBV6-2/TRBV6-3; J: TRBJ2-7; size: few
CDR3: ASSFFTGRGGYT; V: TRBV28; J: TRBJ1-2; size: .
CDR3: ASSLAGTTTYEQY; V: TRBV7-9; J: TRBJ2-7; size: .
CDR3: ASSVEGDGEKLF; V: TRBV9; J: TRBJ1-4; size: few
CDR3: ASSPGVWREKIVNQPQH; V: TRBV7-8; J: TRBJ1-5; size: few
CDR3: ASSEGPPFYYEQY; V: TRBV5-6; J: TRBJ2-7; size: .
CDR3: ASSPGRNFNQPQH; V: TRBV6-1; J: TRBJ1-5; size: few
CDR3: ASGLRIHEQF; V: TRBV12-5; J: TRBJ2-1; size: few
CDR3: AISELKGSSYGYT; V: TRBV10-3; J: TRBJ1-2; size: few
CDR3: ASSRVLDSEQY; V: TRBV4-1; J: TRBJ2-7; size: few
CDR3: ASSLSRMGNEQF; V: TRBV7-2; J: TRBJ2-1; size: .
CDR3: ASSFHRNTGELF; V: TRBV28; J: TRBJ2-2; size: .
CDR3: ASSLGTSDTQY; V: TRBV12-3/TRBV12-4; J: TRBJ2-3; size: .
CDR3: ASSIGGNTIY; V: TRBV12-3/TRBV12-4; J: TRBJ1-3; size: few
CDR3: SASTGLAEKLF; V: TRBV20-1; J: TRBJ1-4; size: .
CDR3: ASSLATLNTEAF; V: TRBV7-2; J: TRBJ1-1; size: .
CDR3: ASSLKTWETQY; V: TRBV5-1; J: TRBJ2-5; size: .
CDR3: ASTLQGSEAF; V: TRBV10-2; J: TRBJ1-1; size: once
CDR3: ASSPGQEETIY; V: TRBV4-1; J: TRBJ1-3; size: few
CDR3: ASSGTGTGVTEAF; V: TRBV7-2; J: TRBJ1-1; size: few
CDR3: ASSFKLKGNEQF; V: TRBV11-2; J: TRBJ2-1; size: .